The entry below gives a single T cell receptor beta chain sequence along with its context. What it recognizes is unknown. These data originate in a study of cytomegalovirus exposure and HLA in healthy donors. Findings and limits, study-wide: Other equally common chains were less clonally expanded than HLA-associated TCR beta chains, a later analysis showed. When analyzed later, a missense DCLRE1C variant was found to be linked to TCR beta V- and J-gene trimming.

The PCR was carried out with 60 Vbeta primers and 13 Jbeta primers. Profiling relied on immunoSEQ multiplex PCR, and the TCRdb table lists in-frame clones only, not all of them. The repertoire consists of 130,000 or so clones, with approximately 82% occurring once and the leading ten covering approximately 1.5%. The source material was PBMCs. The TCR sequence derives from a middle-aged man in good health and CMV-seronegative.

CDR3 DNA: TGTGCCAGCAGCCCCGACAGGGACTGGGGCTACACCTTC. Its protein product is CASSPDRDWGYTF. The V and J genes are TRBV6-5 and TRBJ1-2, with TRBD1 matching over 7 bases. With V trimmed by 6 bases and J by 8 bases, 9 bases remained unmatched. The germline V gene encodes CDR1 MNHEY and CDR2 SVGAGI. The CDR3 consists of 13 residues.